This TCR beta chain was retrieved from a study of T-cell memory formation after mild COVID-19. Study findings and constraints: Largely, contracting CD4+ clones fell within CM and EM, and contracting CD8+ clones within EMRA. Detection of some responders pre-infection suggested pre-existing cross-reactive memory T cells participated.

This clonotype appeared a single time. Its matching antigen is unknown. Constant-segment primers and 5'RACE yielded cDNA libraries for TCR alpha and TCR beta, each carrying sample barcodes and UMIs. TCRdb passed the 5' RACE reads through MiXCR, listing each CDR3 protein once. The sample shows about 260,000 distinct CDR3 sequences, 16% of them seen only once. Material for sequencing was PBMCs or a T cell subset sorted from them (not recorded which). The TCR originated in a man aged 18 to 35 who had mild COVID-19 (a few samples of this study predate the infection). Cell type and time point are not known.

The CDR3 protein is CASSTSSTSGDSYEQYF. The DNA for the CDR3 is TGCGCCAGCAGCACATCCTCCACTAGCGGGGACTCCTACGAGCAGTACTTC. The chain employs TRBV5-1 and TRBJ2-7; TRBD2 matches 10 bases. V lost 4 bases to trimming and J lost 0 bases; unmatched junction nucleotides: 10. Germline CDR1 and CDR2: SGHRS and YFSETQ. The CDR3 totals 17 residues.